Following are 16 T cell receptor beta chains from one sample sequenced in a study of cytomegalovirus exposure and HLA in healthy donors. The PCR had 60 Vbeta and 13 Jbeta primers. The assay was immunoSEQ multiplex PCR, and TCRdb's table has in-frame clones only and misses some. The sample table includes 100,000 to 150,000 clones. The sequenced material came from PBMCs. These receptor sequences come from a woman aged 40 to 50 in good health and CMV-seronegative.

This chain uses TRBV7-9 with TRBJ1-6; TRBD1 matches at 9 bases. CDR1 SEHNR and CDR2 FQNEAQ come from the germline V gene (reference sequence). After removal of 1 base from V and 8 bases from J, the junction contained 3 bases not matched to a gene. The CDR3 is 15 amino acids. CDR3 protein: CASSLGGQGDSPLHF. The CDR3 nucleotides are TGTGCCAGCAGCTTAGGGGGACAGGGAGATTCACCCCTCCACTTT.

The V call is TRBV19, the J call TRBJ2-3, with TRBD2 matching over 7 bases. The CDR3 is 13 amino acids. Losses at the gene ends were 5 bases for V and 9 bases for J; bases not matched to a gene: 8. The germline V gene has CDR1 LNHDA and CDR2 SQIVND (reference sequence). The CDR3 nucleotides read TGTGCCAGTAGTTACCCGAGCGGGGACACGCAGTATTTT. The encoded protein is CASSYPSGDTQYF.

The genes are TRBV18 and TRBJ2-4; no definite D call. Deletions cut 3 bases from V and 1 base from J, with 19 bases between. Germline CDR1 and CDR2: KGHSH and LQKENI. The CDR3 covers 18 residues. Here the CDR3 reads CASSPNFGSIWAKNIQYF. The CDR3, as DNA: TGTGCCAGCTCACCTAATTTTGGCTCCATTTGGGCCAAAAACATTCAGTACTTC.

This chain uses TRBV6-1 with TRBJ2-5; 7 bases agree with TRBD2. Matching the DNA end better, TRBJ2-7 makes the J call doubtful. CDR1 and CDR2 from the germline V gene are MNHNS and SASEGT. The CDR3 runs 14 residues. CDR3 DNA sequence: TGTGCCACCCAGTACGGGGGGTCCTCCTACGAGCAGTACTTC. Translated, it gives CATQYGGSSYEQYF.

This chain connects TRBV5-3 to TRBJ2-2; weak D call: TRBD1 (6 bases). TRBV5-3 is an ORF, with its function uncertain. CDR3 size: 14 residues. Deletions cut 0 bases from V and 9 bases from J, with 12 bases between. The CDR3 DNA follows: TGTGCCAGAAGCTTGGAGCCAGGGGCGAGGGAGCTGTTTTTT. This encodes CARSLEPGARELFF.

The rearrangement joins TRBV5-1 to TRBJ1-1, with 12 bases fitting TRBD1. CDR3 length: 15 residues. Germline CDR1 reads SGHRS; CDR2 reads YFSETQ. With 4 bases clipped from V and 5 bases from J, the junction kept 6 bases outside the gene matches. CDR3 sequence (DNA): TGCGCCAGCAGCGGGGACAGGGGGCAAGTTACTGAAGCTTTCTTT. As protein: CASSGDRGQVTEAFF. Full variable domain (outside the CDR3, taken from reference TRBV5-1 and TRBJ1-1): KAGVTQTPRYLIKTRGQQVTLSCSPISGHRSVSWYQQTPGQGLQFLFEYFSETQRNKGNFPGRFSGRQFSNSRSEMNVSTLELGDSALYLCASSGDRGQVTEAFFGQGTRLTVV.

The CDR3 DNA sequence: TGTGCCAGCAGTGACCTGAGGGGGCGAGGTAATCAGCCCCAGCATTTT. The encoded protein is CASSDLRGRGNQPQHF. This sequence joins TRBV6-1 and TRBJ1-5; 7 nucleotides align to TRBD1. CDR3 length: 16 residues. V shed 3 bases, J shed 4 bases, and the junction held 9 bases outside the gene matches. The germline V gene encodes CDR1 MNHNS and CDR2 SASEGT.

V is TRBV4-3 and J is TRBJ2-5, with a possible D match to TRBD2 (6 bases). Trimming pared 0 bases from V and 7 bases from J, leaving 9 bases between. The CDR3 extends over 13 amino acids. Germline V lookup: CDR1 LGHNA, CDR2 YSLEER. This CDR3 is CASSQEDYGTQYF. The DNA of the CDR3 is TGCGCCAGCAGCCAAGAGGACTACGGGACCCAGTACTTC.

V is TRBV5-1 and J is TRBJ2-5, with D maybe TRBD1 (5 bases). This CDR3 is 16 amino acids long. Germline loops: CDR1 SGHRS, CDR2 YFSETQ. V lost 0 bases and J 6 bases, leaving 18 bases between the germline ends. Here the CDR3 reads CASSLAYRSRPKTQYF. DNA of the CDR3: TGCGCCAGCAGCTTGGCCTACAGGTCCCGCCCCAAGACCCAGTACTTC.

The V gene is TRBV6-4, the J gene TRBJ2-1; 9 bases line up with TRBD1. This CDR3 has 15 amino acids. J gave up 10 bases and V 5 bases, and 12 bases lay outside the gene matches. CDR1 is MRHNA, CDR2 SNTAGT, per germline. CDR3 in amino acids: CASSSRDRELDEQFF. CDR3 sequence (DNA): TGTGCCAGCAGTTCGCGGGACAGGGAATTGGACGAGCAGTTCTTC.

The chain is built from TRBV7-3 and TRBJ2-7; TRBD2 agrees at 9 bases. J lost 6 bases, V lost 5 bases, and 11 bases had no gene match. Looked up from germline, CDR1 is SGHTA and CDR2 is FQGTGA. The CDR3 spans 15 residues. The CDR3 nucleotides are TGTGCCAGCAGCCGCGTGAGGACTAGCGAAATCGAGCAGTACTTC. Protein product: CASSRVRTSEIEQYF.

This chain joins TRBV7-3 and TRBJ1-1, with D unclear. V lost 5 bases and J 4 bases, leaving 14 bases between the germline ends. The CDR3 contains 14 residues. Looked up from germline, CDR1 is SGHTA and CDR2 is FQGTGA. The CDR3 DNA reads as TGTGCCAGCAGCGCGGGAGGATTGGGCACTGAAGCTTTCTTT. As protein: CASSAGGLGTEAFF. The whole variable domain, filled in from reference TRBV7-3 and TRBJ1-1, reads GAGVSQTPSNKVTEKGKYVELRCDPISGHTALYWYRQSLGQGPEFLIYFQGTGAADDSGLPNDRFFAVRPEGSVSTLKIQRTERGDSAVYLCASSAGGLGTEAFFGQGTRLTVV.

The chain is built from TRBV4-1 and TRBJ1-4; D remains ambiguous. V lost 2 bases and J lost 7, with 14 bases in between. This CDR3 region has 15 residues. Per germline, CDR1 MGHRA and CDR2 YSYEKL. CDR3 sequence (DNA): TGCGCCAGCAGCCAACAGCGGGCCGCCCTTGAAAAACTGTTTTTT. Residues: CASSQQRAALEKLFF.

The CDR3 here is CASSPPQVPIEAFF. As DNA, the CDR3 is TGTGCCAGCAGCCCCCCTCAGGTACCTATTGAAGCTTTCTTT. This chain uses TRBV5-6 with TRBJ1-1; D is unresolved. The CDR3 sequence is 14 residues long. V shed 4 bases and J shed 7 bases, with 17 bases lying between them. Germline V gene lookup returns CDR1 SGHDT and CDR2 YYEEEE.

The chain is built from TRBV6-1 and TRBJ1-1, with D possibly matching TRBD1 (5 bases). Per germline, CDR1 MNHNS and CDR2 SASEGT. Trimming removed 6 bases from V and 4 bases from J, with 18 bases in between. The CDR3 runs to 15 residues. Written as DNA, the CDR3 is TGTGCCAGCAGGTTGGGACGGATGGGGGGCACTGAAGCTTTCTTT. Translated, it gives CASRLGRMGGTEAFF.

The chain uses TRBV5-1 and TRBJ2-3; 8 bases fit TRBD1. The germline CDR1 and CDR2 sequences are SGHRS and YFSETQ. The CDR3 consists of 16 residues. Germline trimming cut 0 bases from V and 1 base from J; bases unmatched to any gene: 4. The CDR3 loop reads CASSLAQGAGTDTQYF. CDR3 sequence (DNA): TGCGCCAGCAGCTTGGCTCAGGGGGCCGGCACAGATACGCAGTATTTT.